The source of this T cell receptor beta chain is a study of T cells in Graves' hyperthyroidism and ophthalmopathy. Study-level findings and limits: In the analysis, a 13 V-J model separated ophthalmopathy from stable hyperthyroidism. Most expanded thyroid clonotypes above 0.001 recurred in blood.

Patients were excluded because of uncontrolled infection, other autoimmune disease, pregnancy or lactation. Thyroid ultrasound, orbital computed tomography, clinical symptoms, and serum thyroxine and TRAb underpinned diagnoses. From germline, CDR1 is LNHDA and CDR2 SQIVND (reference sequence). The CDR3 has 12 residues. There were TCR beta CDR3 regions amplified from RNA transcripts. HTBI primers were employed in a first-round RT-PCR of the TCR CDR3. TCRdb independently ran MiXCR on the multiplex PCR reads; one entry per CDR3 protein. The sample includes 400,000 or so distinct CDR3 sequences, around 15% seen only once; the top ten take around 27%. Notes on this clonotype: Its antigen remains unknown. Germline and junction disagree at one end, which may indicate a read error.

Sequencing input: blood. This chain uses TRBV19 with TRBJ2-3; D is uncertain. The sequence was collected from a man aged 50 or older with Graves' ophthalmopathy. The CDR3 DNA sequence: TGTGCCAGTAGTAGCGGAGCAGATGCGCAGTATTTT. Its protein is CASSSGADAQYF. Full variable domain (missing parts from reference TRBV19 and TRBJ2-3): DGGITQSPKYLFRKEGQNVTLSCEQNLNHDAMYWYRQDPGQGLRLIYYSQIVNDFQKGDIAEGYSVSREKKESFPLTVTSAQKNPTAFYLCASSSGADAQYFGPGTRLTVL.